The source of this T cell receptor beta chain is a study of radiation and T cells in renal cell carcinoma. V shed 5 bases, J shed 0 bases, and the junction held 4 bases outside the gene matches. Per the germline V gene, CDR1 is SNHLY and CDR2 is FYNNEI. The CDR3 has 16 amino acids. Time point specified: baseline pretreatment blood. As to treatment: 15 Gy SBRT to primary tumor, nephrectomy 4 weeks later. Generated by immunoSEQ multiplex PCR, the TCRdb table keeps only in-frame clones and is missing some. The sample comprises 100,000 to 150,000 clones, around 84% of which are singletons, and about 2.9% rests with the top ten.

This sequence was found in a woman aged 60 to 75 with renal cell carcinoma. The chain carries TRBV2 and TRBJ2-2; 9 bases are shared with TRBD1. The specimen was blood, collected from a patient whose treatment included radiotherapy and nephrectomy. The CDR3 coding sequence is TGTGCCAGCAGTTATACAGGGGGCTCGAACACCGGGGAGCTGTTTTTT. Amino acid sequence: CASSYTGGSNTGELFF.